Listed below are T cell receptor beta chains from one sample, sequenced in a study of CD8 T cells in ankylosing spondylitis. From the 5' RACE reads, TCRdb called clonotypes with MiXCR, one entry per CDR3 protein. In the table there are 250,000 to 300,000 distinct CDR3 sequences, about 19% of which are singletons. Sequenced material: blood, either unsorted or a sorted T cell fraction (not recorded which). Every receptor here comes from a male donor with ankylosing spondylitis or in good health (not recorded which). Each CDR3 is given with its conserved first and last residue. The D gene is left open where the match is weak. Size is omitted from some rows. Given values are once, few, many or a class for expanded clones.

j_call	d_call	clone_size	cdr3_length	v_call	cdr3_aa	cdr3_nt
TRBJ2-1	-	few	12	TRBV20-1	CSARDRGLTQFF	TGCAGTGCTAGAGACCGAGGGTTGACGCAGTTCTTC
TRBJ2-2	-	-	17	TRBV12-3/TRBV12-4	CASSYTGARTNTGELFF	TGTGCCAGCAGTTATACGGGGGCCCGAACGAACACCGGGGAGCTGTTTTTT
TRBJ2-2	TRBD2	-	16	TRBV12-3/TRBV12-4	CASRSGTSGNTGELFF	TGTGCCAGCAGATCTGGGACTAGCGGCAACACCGGGGAGCTGTTTTTT
TRBJ2-5	-	-	13	TRBV9	CASSRSPQETQYF	TGTGCCAGCAGCCGATCCCCGCAAGAGACCCAGTACTTC
TRBJ1-1	TRBD1	few	19	TRBV5-1	CASSFSHRDSGPLGTEAFF	TGCGCCAGCAGCTTTTCCCACCGGGACAGCGGACCTCTCGGCACTGAAGCTTTCTTT
TRBJ2-5	-	few	11	TRBV11-1	CASSFQGIQYF	TGTGCCAGCAGCTTTCAGGGGATCCAGTACTTC
TRBJ2-3	-	few	15	TRBV7-2	CASSLVSAGTDTQYF	TGTGCCAGCAGCTTAGTCTCGGCAGGCACAGATACGCAGTATTTT
TRBJ2-1	TRBD1	many	15	TRBV12-3/TRBV12-4	CASRRQGLAYNEQFF	TGTGCCAGCAGGCGACAGGGATTGGCCTACAATGAGCAGTTCTTC
TRBJ1-2	TRBD1	-	16	TRBV4-1	CASSQLTGGANYGYTF	TGCGCCAGCAGCCAATTGACAGGGGGCGCGAACTATGGCTACACCTTC
TRBJ1-2	-	many	13	TRBV29-1	CSIRVAHNYGYTF	TGCAGCATCAGGGTGGCCCATAACTATGGCTACACCTTC
TRBJ2-3	TRBD2	-	16	TRBV27	CASSPPTSASTDTQYF	TGTGCCAGCAGTCCCCCCACTAGCGCCAGCACAGATACGCAGTATTTT
TRBJ2-5	-	few	13	TRBV12-3/TRBV12-4	CASSSPNQETQYF	TGTGCCAGCAGTTCACCCAACCAAGAGACCCAGTACTTC
TRBJ2-2	TRBD2	-	14	TRBV20-1	CSARDGRAAGELFF	TGCAGTGCTAGAGATGGGAGGGCCGCCGGGGAGCTGTTTTTT
TRBJ1-3	-	-	16	TRBV5-6	CASSLRQDYSGNTIYF	TGTGCCAGCAGCTTGCGACAGGACTACTCTGGAAACACCATATATTTT
TRBJ2-2	TRBD2	-	19	TRBV2	CTSSQGLAGSFANTGELFF	TGTACCAGCAGTCAGGGACTAGCGGGGTCTTTCGCGAACACCGGGGAGCTGTTTTTT
TRBJ1-5	TRBD1	-	15	TRBV20-1	CSATSTGGLSQPQHF	TGCAGTGCTACGAGCACAGGGGGCTTAAGTCAGCCCCAGCATTTT
TRBJ2-3	TRBD2	-	18	TRBV4-1	CASSQPFPGLAGADTQYF	TGCGCCAGCAGCCAACCCTTTCCCGGACTAGCGGGAGCAGATACGCAGTATTTT
TRBJ2-2	-	-	15	TRBV15	CATSRDLGTSGELFF	TGTGCCACCAGCAGAGATCTCGGGACTTCCGGGGAGCTGTTTTTT
TRBJ2-2	TRBD1	many	15	TRBV12-3/TRBV12-4	CASGRTGSGVGELFF	TGTGCCAGCGGACGGACAGGGTCCGGAGTCGGGGAGCTGTTTTTT
TRBJ1-1	TRBD1	few	13	TRBV9	CASSVDGQGEAFF	TGTGCCAGCAGCGTAGACGGACAGGGTGAAGCTTTCTTT